This T cell receptor (beta chain) was profiled in a study of breast tumors, draining lymph nodes, adjacent tissues. CDR3 size: 17 residues. Germline CDR1 reads LGHNA; CDR2 reads YSLEER. Study findings and constraints: Data fit most tumor T cells coming from lymph node, expanding in tumor. Tumors had less TCR diversity than lymph nodes, more than nontumor tissue. Data only fit, rather than demonstrated, lymph node origin of most tumor T cells.

As concerns this clonotype: Its antigen remains unidentified. One junction end does not reproduce the germline sequence, and a read error may be involved.

The lymph nodes were axillary draining lymph nodes from breast cancer patients. TCRdb redid the calling of the multiplex PCR reads with MiXCR, one entry per CDR3 protein. Of about 110,000 distinct CDR3 sequences listed, 30% are singletons. Sequencing was done on a sample of axillary lymph node tissue. The receptor comes from a female donor with breast cancer. Some clones in this sample may be carry-over from other donors' samples. V usage is TRBV4-3 and J usage is TRBJ2-1; TRBD2 matches at 9 bases. CDR3 in DNA: TGCGCCAGCAGCCCAGGGGTAAGCGGGGGGCCCTACAATGAGCGGTTCTTC. Its translation is CASSPGVSGGPYNERFF.